Presented here are 13 T cell receptor beta chains from one specimen sequenced in a study of T cells in Graves' hyperthyroidism and ophthalmopathy. The investigators amplified TCR beta CDR3 regions from RNA transcripts. TCR CDR3 underwent first-round RT-PCR with the HTBI primer set. TCRdb recomputed calls from the multiplex PCR reads with MiXCR, one row per CDR3 protein. In the table there are fewer than 850,000 distinct CDR3 sequences, roughly 17% of which are singletons. Sequencing was done on a sample of blood. These receptors were obtained from a man aged 45-65 years with Graves' hyperthyroidism.

A note on this clonotype: Its ends do not fully match the called genes, so a read error is possible. The chain recombines TRBV11-2 with TRBJ2-4; no firm D call. The V gene's germline CDR1 is SGHAT and CDR2 FQNNGV. CDR3 size: 12 residues. CDR3 DNA sequence: TGCGCCAGCAGCCAAGAAACAAACATTCAGTACTTC. As protein: CASSQETNIQYF.

Many counts were recorded for this clonotype. The V gene is TRBV12-3 or TRBV12-4, the J gene TRBJ2-2; 9 bases line up with TRBD1. The CDR3 loop spans 17 amino acids. With V trimmed by 5 bases and J by 2 bases, 9 bases remained unmatched. The CDR3 DNA reads as TGTGCCAGCAGTCCTCGGGGGACAGGGATCAACACCGGGGAGCTGTTTTTT. Translating it yields CASSPRGTGINTGELFF.

The chain links TRBV5-6 to TRBJ2-7, with D unresolved. This CDR3 region has 14 residues. V lost 2 bases and J 0 bases, leaving 9 bases between the germline ends. CDR1 and CDR2 (germline): SGHDT, YYEEEE. This chain's CDR3 is CASSLAYFSYEQYF. CDR3 bases: TGTGCCAGCAGCTTAGCCTACTTCTCCTACGAGCAGTACTTC.

The chain uses TRBV30 and TRBJ2-1; D not resolved. V shed 0 bases and J shed 4 bases, with 7 bases lying between them. Germline CDR1 and CDR2: GTSNPN and SVGIG (reference sequence). This CDR3 contains 13 residues. CDR3 in amino acids: CAWSVQTYNEQFF. CDR3 DNA: TGTGCCTGGAGTGTTCAGACGTACAATGAGCAGTTCTTC.

This clonotype was detected a few times. This chain connects TRBV15 to TRBJ2-3, with TRBD1 matching 8 bases. The germline CDR1 and CDR2 sequences are LNHNV and YYDKDF (reference sequence). The CDR3 length is 15 residues. Trimming took 6 bases from V and 4 from J; bases not matched to a gene: 9. CDR3 region: CATSSAGQGADTQYF. The CDR3 DNA sequence: TGTGCCACCAGTTCGGCCGGACAGGGCGCAGATACGCAGTATTTT.

This clonotype was picked up many times. V and J are TRBV2 and TRBJ2-7; 11 bases match TRBD2. Germline V gene lookup returns CDR1 SNHLY and CDR2 FYNNEI. This CDR3 has 14 amino acids. Losses at the gene ends were 7 bases for V and 5 bases for J; bases not matched to a gene: 7. Here the CDR3 DNA reads TGTGCCAGCACCCTTAGCGGGGGGGGACACGAGCAGTACTTC. The encoded protein is CASTLSGGGHEQYF. Together with reference TRBV2 and TRBJ2-7, the CDR3 gives the full variable domain: EPEVTQTPSHQVTQMGQEVILRCVPISNHLYFYWYRQILGQKVEFLVSFYNNEISEKSEIFDDQFSVERPDGSNFTLKIRSTKLEDSAMYFCASTLSGGGHEQYFGPGTRLTVT.

This clonotype was seen ten or more times. The chain uses TRBV7-2 and TRBJ2-7, with 8 bases lining up with TRBD2. The junction had 10 bases not matched to a gene; V was cut back by 5 bases and J by 7 bases. CDR1 is SGHTA, CDR2 FQGNSA, per germline. The CDR3 consists of 14 residues. The DNA of the CDR3 is TGTGCCAGCAGCCTACTAGCGGCCTTAGGGGAGCAGTACTTC. Its translation: CASSLLAALGEQYF.

As concerns this clonotype: This may stem from a read error, because a much larger clone lies one nucleotide away. This chain uses TRBV6-2 or TRBV6-3 with TRBJ1-4, with unresolved D. Trimming removed 6 bases at V and 6 bases at J, with 17 bases between. This CDR3 has 15 residues. Germline CDR1 and CDR2: MNHEY and SVGEGT. CDR3 DNA: TGTGCCAGCAGCGACTCGCTAGCGGCTGATGAAAAACTGTTTTTT. It yields the protein CASSDSLAADEKLFF.

This clonotype has a single count. This rearrangement joins TRBV12-3 or TRBV12-4 to TRBJ1-4; tentatively, D is TRBD1 (6 bases). V lost 6 bases and J 8 bases, leaving 13 bases between the germline ends. The CDR3 loop spans 13 amino acids. CDR3 residues: CASRRGAGEKLFF. For the CDR3, the DNA is TGTGCCAGCAGAAGGGGGGCGGGAGAAAAACTGTTTTTT.

This clonotype was recorded many times. The CDR3 DNA reads TGTGCCAGCAGCTCCAACTCGGGGCAGTACAATGAGCAGTTCTTC. Residues: CASSSNSGQYNEQFF. This chain uses TRBV7-2 with TRBJ2-1, with D perhaps given as TRBD1 or TRBD2 (5 bases each). CDR3 length: 15 residues. V gave up 4 bases and J gave up 4 bases, with 14 bases separating them. Germline lookup yields CDR1 SGHTA and CDR2 FQGNSA.

The chain is built from TRBV4-1 and TRBJ2-2, with 14 bases that match TRBD2. J gave up 7 bases and V 1 base, and 5 bases lay outside the gene matches. CDR3 length equals 17 residues. Per the germline V gene, CDR1 is MGHRA and CDR2 is YSYEKL. CDR3 coding DNA: TGCGCCAGCAGCCAAGGACTAGCGGGAGGGCCGAGCGGGGAGCTGTTTTTT. This sequence encodes CASSQGLAGGPSGELFF.

This clonotype was detected ten times or more. The chain combines TRBV7-2 with TRBJ2-5, with 12 bases fitting TRBD2. This CDR3 has 18 amino acids. CDR1 and CDR2 from the germline V gene are SGHTA and FQGNSA. The junction had 9 bases not matched to a gene; V was cut back by 4 bases and J by 0 bases. In nucleotides, the CDR3 is TGTGCCAGCAGCTATAGACTAGCGGGAGTGGGGGACCAAGAGACCCAGTACTTC. Its protein product is CASSYRLAGVGDQETQYF.

This clonotype was picked up many times. The chain links TRBV7-2 to TRBJ2-3; D perhaps matches TRBD2 (6 bases). Germline V gives CDR1 SGHTA, CDR2 FQGNSA. Trimming shortened V by 6 bases and J by 8 bases, and 18 bases separated the two germline ends. This CDR3 contains 14 residues. The CDR3: CASSDIGTLVTQYF. CDR3 in DNA: TGTGCCAGCAGTGATATAGGGACTTTGGTTACGCAGTATTTT. Looking up the rest from reference TRBV7-2 and TRBJ2-3 gives the full variable domain: GAGVSQSPSNKVTEKGKDVELRCDPISGHTALYWYRQSLGQGLEFLIYFQGNSAPDKSGLPSDRFSAERTGGSVSTLTIQRTQQEDSAVYLCASSDIGTLVTQYFGPGTRLTVL.